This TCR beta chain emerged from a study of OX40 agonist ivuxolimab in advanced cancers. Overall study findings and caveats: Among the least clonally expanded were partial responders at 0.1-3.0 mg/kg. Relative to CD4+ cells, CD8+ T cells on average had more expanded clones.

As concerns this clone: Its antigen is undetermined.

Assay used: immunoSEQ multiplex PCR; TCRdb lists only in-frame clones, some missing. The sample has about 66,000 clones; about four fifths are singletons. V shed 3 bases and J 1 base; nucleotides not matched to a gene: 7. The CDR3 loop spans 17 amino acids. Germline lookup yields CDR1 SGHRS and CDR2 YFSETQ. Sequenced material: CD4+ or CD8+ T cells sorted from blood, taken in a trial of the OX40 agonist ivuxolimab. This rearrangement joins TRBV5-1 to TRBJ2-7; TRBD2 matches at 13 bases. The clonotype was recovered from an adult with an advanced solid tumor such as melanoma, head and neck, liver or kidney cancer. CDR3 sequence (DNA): TGCGCCAGCAGCTCGAAAAGGACTAGCGGGAGTTCCTACGAGCAGTACTTC. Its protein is CASSSKRTSGSSYEQYF.